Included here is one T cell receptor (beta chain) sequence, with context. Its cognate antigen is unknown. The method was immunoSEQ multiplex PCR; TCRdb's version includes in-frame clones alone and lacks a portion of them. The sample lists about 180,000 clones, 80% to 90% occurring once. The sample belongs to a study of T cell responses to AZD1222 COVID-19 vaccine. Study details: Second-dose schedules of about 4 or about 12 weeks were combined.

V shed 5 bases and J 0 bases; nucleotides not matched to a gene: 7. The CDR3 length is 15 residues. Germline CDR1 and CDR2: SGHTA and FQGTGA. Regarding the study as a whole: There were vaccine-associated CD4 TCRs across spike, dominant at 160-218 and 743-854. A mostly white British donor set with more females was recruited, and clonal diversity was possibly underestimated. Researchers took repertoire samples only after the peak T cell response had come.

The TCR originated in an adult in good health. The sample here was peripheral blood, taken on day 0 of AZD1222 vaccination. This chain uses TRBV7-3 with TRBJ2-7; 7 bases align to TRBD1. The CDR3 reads CASSRDSQSSYEQYF. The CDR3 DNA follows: TGTGCCAGCAGCAGGGACAGCCAATCCTCCTACGAGCAGTACTTC.